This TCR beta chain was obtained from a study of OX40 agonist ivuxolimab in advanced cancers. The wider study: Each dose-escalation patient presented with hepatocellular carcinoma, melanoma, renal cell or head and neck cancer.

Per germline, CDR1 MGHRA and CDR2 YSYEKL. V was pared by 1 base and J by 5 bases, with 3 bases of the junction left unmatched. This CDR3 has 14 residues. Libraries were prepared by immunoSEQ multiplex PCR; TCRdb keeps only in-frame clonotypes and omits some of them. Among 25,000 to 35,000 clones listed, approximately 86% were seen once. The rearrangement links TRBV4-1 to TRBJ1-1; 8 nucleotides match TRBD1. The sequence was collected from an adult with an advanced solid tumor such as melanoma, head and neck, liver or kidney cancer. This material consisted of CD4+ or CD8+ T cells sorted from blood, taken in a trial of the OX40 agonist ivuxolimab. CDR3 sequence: CASSQGQGLTEAFF. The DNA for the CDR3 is TGCGCCAGCAGCCAAGGACAGGGGCTTACTGAAGCTTTCTTT.